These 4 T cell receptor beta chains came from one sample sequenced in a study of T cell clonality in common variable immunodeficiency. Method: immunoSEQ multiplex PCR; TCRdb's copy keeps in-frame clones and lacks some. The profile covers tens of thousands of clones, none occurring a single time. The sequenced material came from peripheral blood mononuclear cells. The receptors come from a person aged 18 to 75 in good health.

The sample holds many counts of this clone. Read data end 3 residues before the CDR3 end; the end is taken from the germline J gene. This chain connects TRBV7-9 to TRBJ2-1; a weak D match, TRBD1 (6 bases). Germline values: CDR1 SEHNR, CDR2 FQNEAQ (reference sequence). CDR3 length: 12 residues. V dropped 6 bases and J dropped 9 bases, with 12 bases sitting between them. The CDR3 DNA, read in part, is TGTGCCAGCAGGGACACAGGGAGTGAG. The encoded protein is CASRDTGSE. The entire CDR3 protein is CASRDTGSEQFF.

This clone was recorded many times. CDR3 sequence reads: CASSHDRTTYEQYF. CDR3 DNA, as far as it was read: TGTGCCAGCAGCCACGACAGGACCACCTACGAG. This chain uses TRBV7-9 with TRBJ2-7, with TRBD1 as a possible D gene (6 bases). The read halts 3 residues ahead of the CDR3 end, with the missing end drawn from the germline J gene. The V gene lost 5 bases and the J gene lost 2 bases, with 13 bases spanning the gap. This CDR3 contains 14 residues. Looked up from germline, CDR1 is SEHNR and CDR2 is FQNEAQ (reference sequence).

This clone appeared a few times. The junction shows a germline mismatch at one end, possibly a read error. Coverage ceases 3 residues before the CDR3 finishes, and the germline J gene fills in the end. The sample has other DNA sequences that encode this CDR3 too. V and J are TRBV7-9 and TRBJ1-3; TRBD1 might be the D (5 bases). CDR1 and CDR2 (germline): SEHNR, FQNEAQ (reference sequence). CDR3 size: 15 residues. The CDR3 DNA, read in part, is TGTGCCAGCAGCTTAGGGGGCGCGAGTGGAAACACT. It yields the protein CASSLGGASGNT. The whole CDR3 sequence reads CASSLGGASGNTIYF.

CDR3 DNA, as far as it was read: TGTGCCAGCAGCGTCTTAGCGGGATCCTACAATGAC. Protein sequence: CASSVLAGSYND. Given in full, the CDR3 is CASSVLAGSYNDYTF. The genes are TRBV7-3 and TRBJ1-2, with D hard to call. The missing CDR3 end, 3 residues past where the read stops, is filled in from the germline J gene. Germline CDR1 reads SGHTA; CDR2 reads FQGTGA. The CDR3 sequence is 15 residues long.